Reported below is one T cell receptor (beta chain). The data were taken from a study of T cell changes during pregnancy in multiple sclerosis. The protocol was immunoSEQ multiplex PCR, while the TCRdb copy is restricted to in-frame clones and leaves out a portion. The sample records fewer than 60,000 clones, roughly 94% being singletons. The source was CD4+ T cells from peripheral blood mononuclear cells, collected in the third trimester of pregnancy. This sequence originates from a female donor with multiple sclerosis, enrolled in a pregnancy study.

CDR3 bases: TGTGCCAGCGCTCCTCGGGGGACGTTCTATGGCTACACCTTC. This sequence encodes CASAPRGTFYGYTF. This chain joins TRBV7-2 and TRBJ1-2; TRBD1 is a possible D gene (5 bases). CDR1 and CDR2 from the germline V gene are SGHTA and FQGNSA. This CDR3 is built from 14 residues. V shed 8 bases and J shed 4 bases, with 17 bases lying between them.